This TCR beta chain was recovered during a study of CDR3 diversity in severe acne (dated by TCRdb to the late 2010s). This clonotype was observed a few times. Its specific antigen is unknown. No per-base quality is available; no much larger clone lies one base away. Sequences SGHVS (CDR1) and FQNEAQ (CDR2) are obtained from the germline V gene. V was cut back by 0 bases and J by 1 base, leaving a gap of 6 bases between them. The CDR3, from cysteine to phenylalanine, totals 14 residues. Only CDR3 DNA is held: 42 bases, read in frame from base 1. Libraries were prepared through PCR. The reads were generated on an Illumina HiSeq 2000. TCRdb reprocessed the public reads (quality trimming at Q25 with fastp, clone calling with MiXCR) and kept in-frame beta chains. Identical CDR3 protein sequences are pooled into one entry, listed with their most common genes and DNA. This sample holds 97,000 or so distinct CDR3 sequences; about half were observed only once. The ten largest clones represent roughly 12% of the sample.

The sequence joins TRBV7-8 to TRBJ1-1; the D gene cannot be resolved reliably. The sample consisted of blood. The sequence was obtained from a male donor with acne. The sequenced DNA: TGTGCCAGCAGCTTAGCCGCGGCGAACACTGAAGCTTTCTTT. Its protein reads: CASSLAAANTEAFF.